This TCR beta chain was captured by sequencing in a study of early T cells in non-severe SARS-CoV-2 infection. The wider study: The authors sequenced bulk RNA from unsorted whole blood, leaving chains unpaired.

The CDR3 length is 16 residues. CDR1 is SGHNT and CDR2 is YENEEA in the germline V gene. V was cut by 5 bases and J by 0 bases, with 13 bases left in between. Study findings and constraints: CD4 and private specificities were missed by VDJdb matching, which favored anti-spike CD8 responses.

The sample holds many counts of this clonotype. No antigen is known for it. Attachment of unique molecular identifiers to individual cDNA molecules was performed. A single record per CDR3 protein comes from TCRdb applying MiXCR to the 5' RACE reads. The sample shows tens of thousands of distinct CDR3 sequences, around an eighth of them seen only once. The V and J genes are TRBV11-3 and TRBJ2-2; D may be TRBD1 or TRBD2 (6 bases each). The sample consisted of whole blood. The TCR comes from an adult who was a healthcare worker with PCR-confirmed SARS-CoV-2 infection or an uninfected control (not recorded which). CDR3 bases: TGTGCCAGCAGCCGAGGCGGGACATCGAACACCGGGGAGCTGTTTTTT. It specifies CASSRGGTSNTGELFF.